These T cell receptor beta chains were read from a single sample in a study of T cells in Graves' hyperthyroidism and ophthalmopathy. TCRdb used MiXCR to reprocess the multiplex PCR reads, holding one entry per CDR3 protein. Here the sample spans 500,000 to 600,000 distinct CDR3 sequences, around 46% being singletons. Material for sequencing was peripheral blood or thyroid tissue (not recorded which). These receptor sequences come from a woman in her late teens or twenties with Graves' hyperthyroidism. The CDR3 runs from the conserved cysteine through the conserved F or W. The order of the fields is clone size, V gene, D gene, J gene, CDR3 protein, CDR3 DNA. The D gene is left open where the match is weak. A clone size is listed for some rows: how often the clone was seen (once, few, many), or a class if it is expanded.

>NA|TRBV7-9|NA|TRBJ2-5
CASRPITTRSETQYF
TGTGCCAGCAGACCAATTACGACTAGATCAGAGACCCAGTACTTC
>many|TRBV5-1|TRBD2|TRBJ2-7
CASSLAAGGLSYEQYF
TGCGCCAGCAGCTTGGCTGCGGGAGGATTAAGCTACGAGCAGTACTTC
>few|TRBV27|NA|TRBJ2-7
CASSFSPNEQYF
TGTGCCAGCAGTTTCTCCCCTAATGAGCAGTACTTC
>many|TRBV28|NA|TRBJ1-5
CASDRPSQPQHF
TGTGCCAGCGACCGACCAAGCCAGCCCCAGCATTTT
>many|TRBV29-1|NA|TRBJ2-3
CSVELAGRTADTQYF
TGCAGCGTTGAACTCGCCGGGCGGACGGCAGATACGCAGTATTTT
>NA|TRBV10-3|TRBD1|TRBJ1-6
CAISARFGDRGRNSPLHF
TGTGCCATCAGTGCGCGTTTCGGGGACAGGGGACGAAATTCACCCCTCCACTTT
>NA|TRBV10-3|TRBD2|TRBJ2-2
CAISPGLAGELFF
TGTGCCATCAGTCCTGGACTAGCGGGGGAGCTGTTTTTT
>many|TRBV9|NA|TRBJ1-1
CASSGTVSSEAFF
TGTGCCAGCAGCGGGACTGTCTCTTCTGAAGCTTTCTTT
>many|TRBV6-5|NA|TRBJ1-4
CASGWTNEKLFF
TGTGCCAGCGGGTGGACTAATGAAAAACTGTTTTTT
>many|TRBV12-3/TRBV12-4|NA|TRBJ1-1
CASSLGRRRTEAFF
TGTGCCAGCAGCCTGGGGAGGAGGAGAACTGAAGCTTTCTTT
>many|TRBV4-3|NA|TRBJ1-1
CASSQDSGFTEAFF
TGCGCCAGCAGCCAAGACAGCGGGTTCACTGAAGCTTTCTTT
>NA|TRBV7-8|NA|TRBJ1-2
CASSPRTSGRLFGYTF
TGTGCCAGCAGCCCACGGACTAGCGGGAGGTTATTCGGCTACACCTTC
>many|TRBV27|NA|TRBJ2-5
CASSSRGKETQYF
TGTGCCAGCAGTTCCCGGGGAAAAGAGACCCAGTACTTC
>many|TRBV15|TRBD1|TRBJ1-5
CATSRDAKTGEISNQPQHF
TGTGCCACCAGCAGAGATGCAAAGACAGGGGAGATTAGCAATCAGCCCCAGCATTTT
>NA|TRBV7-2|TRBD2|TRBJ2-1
CASSRRLAGVLGNEQFF
TGCGCCAGCAGCCGACGACTAGCGGGAGTCTTAGGGAATGAGCAGTTCTTC
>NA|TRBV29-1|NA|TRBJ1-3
CSVEWGNYGYTIYF
TGCAGCGTTGAATGGGGGAACTATGGCTACACCATATATTTT
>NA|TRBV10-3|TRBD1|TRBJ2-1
CAISESLPGQGRNEQFF
TGTGCCATCAGTGAGTCCCTACCGGGACAGGGTCGGAATGAGCAGTTCTTC
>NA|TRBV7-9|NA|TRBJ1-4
CASGRAGGSYNEKLFF
TGTGCCAGCGGGCGCGCGGGGGGCTCCTACAATGAAAAACTGTTTTTT
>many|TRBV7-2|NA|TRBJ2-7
CASSLGVLDSGYEQYF
TGTGCCAGCAGCTTAGGGGTCTTGGACAGTGGCTACGAGCAGTACTTC
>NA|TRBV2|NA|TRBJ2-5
CASSPGISRYKETQYF
TGTGCCAGCAGCCCAGGGATTTCGAGATACAAGGAGACCCAGTACTTC
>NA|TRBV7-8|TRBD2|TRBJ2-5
CASSLPWGAGAEETQYF
TGTGCCAGCAGCCTCCCGTGGGGAGCGGGAGCTGAAGAGACCCAGTACTTC
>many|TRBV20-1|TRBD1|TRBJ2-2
CSARVPGQGSTGELFF
TGCAGTGCTAGAGTTCCGGGACAGGGCAGCACCGGGGAGCTGTTTTTT
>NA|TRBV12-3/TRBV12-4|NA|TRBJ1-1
CASSLGLGINTEAFF
TGTGCCAGCAGTCTAGGACTAGGGATCAACACTGAAGCTTTCTTT
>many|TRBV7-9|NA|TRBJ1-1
CASNPFPRVEITEAFF
TGTGCCAGCAACCCCTTTCCTAGAGTGGAAATCACTGAAGCTTTCTTT
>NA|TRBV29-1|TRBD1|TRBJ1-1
CSFELDRGHEDTEAFF
TGCAGCTTTGAGCTCGACAGGGGGCATGAAGACACTGAAGCTTTCTTT
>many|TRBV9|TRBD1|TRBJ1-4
CASSETGGIGEKLFF
TGTGCCAGCAGCGAGACAGGGGGCATTGGTGAAAAACTGTTTTTT
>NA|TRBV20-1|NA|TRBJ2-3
CSPSEGGTDTQYF
TGCAGCCCCTCGGAGGGGGGAACAGATACGCAGTATTTT
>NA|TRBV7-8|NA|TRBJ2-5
CASSRALGTQYF
TGTGCCAGCAGTAGGGCCCTGGGGACCCAGTACTTC
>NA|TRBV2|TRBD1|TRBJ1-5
CASSGITGDSNQPQHF
TGTGCCAGCAGTGGCATAACAGGGGATAGCAATCAGCCCCAGCATTTT
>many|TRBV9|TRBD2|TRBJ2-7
CASSVGVAGMSYEQYF
TGTGCCAGCAGCGTAGGAGTAGCGGGTATGTCCTACGAGCAGTACTTC
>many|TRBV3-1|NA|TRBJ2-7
CASSLTALSYEQYF
TGTGCCAGCAGCCTAACAGCCCTTTCCTACGAGCAGTACTTC
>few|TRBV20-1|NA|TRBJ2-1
CSARDHNEQFF
TGCAGTGCTAGAGATCATAATGAGCAGTTCTTC
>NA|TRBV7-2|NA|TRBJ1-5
CASSSPPRGETQHF
TGTGCCAGCAGCTCCCCCCCTAGAGGGGAGACCCAGCATTTT
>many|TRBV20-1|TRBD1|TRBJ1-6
CSARTGHGTDSPLHF
TGCAGTGCTAGGACAGGGCATGGGACAGATTCACCCCTCCACTTT
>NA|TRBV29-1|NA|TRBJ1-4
CSAGLAGYNEKLFF
TGCAGCGCGGGACTAGCGGGTTACAATGAAAAACTGTTTTTT
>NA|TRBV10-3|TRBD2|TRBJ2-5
CAISILDGRAELKETRYF
TGTGCCATCAGTATCCTCGACGGGAGGGCCGAGTTAAAGGAGACCCGGTACTTC
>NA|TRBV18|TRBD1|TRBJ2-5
CASSPNLGQGQETQYF
TGTGCCAGCTCACCTAATTTGGGACAGGGTCAAGAGACCCAGTACTTC
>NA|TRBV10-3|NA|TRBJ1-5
CAISDRGTGGPQHF
TGTGCCATCAGTGACCGGGGGACGGGAGGCCCCCAGCATTTT
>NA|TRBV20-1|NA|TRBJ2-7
CSADNGEQYF
TGCAGTGCGGATAACGGGGAGCAGTACTTC
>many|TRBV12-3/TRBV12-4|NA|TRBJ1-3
CASNFKVGNTIYF
TGTGCCAGCAACTTCAAGGTTGGAAACACCATATATTTT
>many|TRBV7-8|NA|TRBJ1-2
CASSQGALGLANYGYTF
TGTGCCAGCAGCCAAGGCGCGTTGGGATTGGCTAACTATGGCTACACCTTC
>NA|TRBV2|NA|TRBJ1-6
CASSEDRANSPLHF
TGTGCCAGCAGTGAAGACAGGGCTAATTCACCCCTCCACTTT
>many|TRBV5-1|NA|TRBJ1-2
CASTQMGPNYGYTF
TGCGCCAGCACCCAAATGGGGCCTAACTATGGCTACACCTTC
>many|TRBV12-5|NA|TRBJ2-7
CASGPGGSGYEQYF
TGTGCTAGTGGCCCCGGCGGCAGCGGCTACGAGCAGTACTTC
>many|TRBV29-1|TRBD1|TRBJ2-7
CSVAILGEGAYEQYF
TGCAGCGTTGCCATTTTGGGAGAGGGGGCGTACGAGCAGTACTTC
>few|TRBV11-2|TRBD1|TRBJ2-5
CASSPWTGEGETQYF
TGTGCCAGCAGCCCCTGGACAGGGGAGGGAGAGACCCAGTACTTC
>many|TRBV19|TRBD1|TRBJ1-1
CASITGGTEAFF
TGTGCCAGTATCACAGGGGGCACTGAAGCTTTCTTT
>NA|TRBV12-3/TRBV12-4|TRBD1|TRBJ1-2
CASSPGQGTYGYTF
TGTGCCAGCAGTCCGGGACAGGGGACCTATGGCTACACCTTC